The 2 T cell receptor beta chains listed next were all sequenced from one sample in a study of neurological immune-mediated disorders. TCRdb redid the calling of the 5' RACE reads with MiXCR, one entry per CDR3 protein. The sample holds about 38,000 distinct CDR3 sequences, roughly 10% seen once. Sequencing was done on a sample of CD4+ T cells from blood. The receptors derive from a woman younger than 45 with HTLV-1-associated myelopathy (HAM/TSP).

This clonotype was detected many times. CDR3 residues: CASSNARADTQYF. The CDR3 nucleotides are TGTGCCAGTAGTAATGCGCGCGCAGATACGCAGTATTTT. The chain employs TRBV19 and TRBJ2-3; no clear D gene. V lost 4 bases, J lost 4 bases, and 9 bases lay in between. The germline gives CDR1 LNHDA, CDR2 SQIVND (reference sequence). This CDR3 has 13 residues.

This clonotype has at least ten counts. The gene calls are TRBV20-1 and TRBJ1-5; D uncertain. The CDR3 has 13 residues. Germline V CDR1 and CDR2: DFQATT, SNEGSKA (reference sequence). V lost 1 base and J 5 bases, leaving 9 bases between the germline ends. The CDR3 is CSARAVRDQPQHF. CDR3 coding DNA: TGCAGTGCTAGAGCCGTTAGGGATCAGCCCCAGCATTTT.